This T cell receptor beta chain derives from a study of early T cells in non-severe SARS-CoV-2 infection. The overall study: Bulk RNA taken from unsorted whole blood was sequenced, leaving chains unpaired.

Findings and limits, study-wide: The matching step, a VDJdb search, favored anti-spike CD8 responses and missed private and CD4 specificities.

Germline assignment: CDR1 WNHNN and CDR2 SYGVQD (reference sequence). The CDR3 is 14 amino acids. Trimming at V came to 6 bases and at J to 5 bases, leaving 7 bases not matched to a gene. This clonotype showed up many times. Antigen: not known. Researchers attached unique molecular identifiers to individual cDNA molecules. TCRdb used MiXCR to reprocess the 5' RACE reads, holding one entry per CDR3 protein. Among around 49,000 distinct CDR3 sequences listed, 3.5% to 4.5% were seen once. The V gene is TRBV10-1, the J gene TRBJ2-3; 8 nucleotides align to TRBD1. The sequence was collected from an adult who was a healthcare worker with PCR-confirmed SARS-CoV-2 infection or an uninfected control (not recorded which). The sample was whole blood. In nucleotides, the CDR3 is TGCGCCAGCAGATCGGGACAGGCGGAAGATACGCAGTATTTT. It is translated as CASRSGQAEDTQYF.